The next 23 T cell receptor beta chains were all read from a single sample in a study of T cells in Graves' hyperthyroidism and ophthalmopathy (dated 2019 in TCRdb). Receptors were amplified or captured by multiplex PCR. Sequenced using an Illumina HiSeq 2000. Amplification of TCR beta CDR3 regions was carried out from RNA transcripts. The TCR CDR3 was subjected to a first round of RT-PCR using the HTBI primer set and the Qiagen OneStep RT-PCR kit. Clones were called with MiXCR by TCRdb after fastp trimmed the public reads at Q25, and only in-frame beta chains were retained. Each record represents a unique CDR3 protein, reported with the most common genes and DNA among its rows. The sample table holds roughly 570,000 distinct CDR3 sequences, of which more than 45% were seen once. Around 17% of the sample is taken by the ten largest. The sample comprised peripheral blood or thyroid tissue (not recorded which). These receptors were taken from an adult woman with Graves' disease, either hyperthyroidism or ophthalmopathy (not recorded which).

Many counts were recorded for this clonotype. The gene calls are TRBV11-2 and TRBJ1-1, with D hard to call. Germline CDR1 reads SGHAT; CDR2 reads FQNNGV. V was shortened by 2 bases and J by 4 bases, with 17 bases between the two germline ends. This CDR3 is 16 amino acids long. CDR3 sequence (DNA): TGTGCCAGCAGCTTACTCCCGGGAGGGTATGTCACTGAAGCTTTCTTT. It codes for CASSLLPGGYVTEAFF.

This clonotype has just one count. This chain uses TRBV20-1 with TRBJ2-7; 9 bases agree with TRBD2. Germline values: CDR1 DFQATT, CDR2 SNEGSKA (reference sequence). The CDR3 totals 16 residues. V shed 5 bases and J 2 bases; nucleotides not matched to a gene: 13. For the CDR3, the DNA is TGCAGTGCTGATTCGCTAGCGGGACGAACCCCCTACGAGCAGTACTTC. Translated: CSADSLAGRTPYEQYF.

The chain uses TRBV5-5 and TRBJ2-5, with a weak D call TRBD1 (6 bases). CDR3 size: 14 residues. Germline V gene lookup returns CDR1 SGHKS and CDR2 YYEKEE (reference sequence). Trimming left V 4 bases short and J 1 base short, with 11 bases between. In DNA form, the CDR3 reads TGTGCCAGCAGCCAGCAAGGGGGCCAAGAGACCCAGTACTTC. Encoded protein: CASSQQGGQETQYF.

The rearrangement uses TRBV2 and TRBJ1-6; weak D call: TRBD1 (5 bases). The CDR3 length is 11 residues. The germline CDR1 and CDR2 sequences are SNHLY and FYNNEI. V gave up 3 bases and J gave up 17 bases, with 11 bases separating them. The CDR3 sequence is CASSDVRDFHF. CDR3 sequence (DNA): TGTGCCAGCAGTGATGTCAGGGACTTCCACTTT.

The chain couples TRBV7-2 to TRBJ1-1; TRBD1 is a possible D gene (5 bases). CDR3 length equals 13 residues. V lost 7 bases to trimming and J lost 7 bases, with 16 bases between them. In germline, CDR1 is SGHTA, CDR2 FQGNSA. The CDR3 DNA sequence: TGTGCCAGCACCCCTGGGGCCGGAGGTGAAGCTTTCTTT. Protein sequence: CASTPGAGGEAFF.

This clonotype was recorded once. This clone may be a read error of a much larger clone one base away. The chain combines TRBV10-3 with TRBJ2-6; TRBD1 is a possible D gene (5 bases). The CDR3 is made up of 16 amino acids. Trimming shortened V by 7 bases and J by 0 bases, and 13 bases separated the two germline ends. CDR1 is ENHRY and CDR2 is SYGVKD in the germline V gene. The CDR3 DNA reads TGTGCCATCATGGCAGGGCAATCCTCTGGGGCCAACGTCCTGACTTTC. Residues: CAIMAGQSSGANVLTF.

This rearrangement joins TRBV10-3 to TRBJ2-2, with TRBD2 identical over 9 bases. After removal of 2 bases from V and 6 bases from J, the junction contained 4 bases not matched to a gene. Germline assignment: CDR1 ENHRY and CDR2 SYGVKD. CDR3 length: 15 residues. CDR3 in amino acids: CAISETSGYPGELFF. The CDR3 region has the DNA TGTGCCATCAGTGAGACTAGCGGGTATCCCGGGGAGCTGTTTTTT.

V is TRBV7-9 and J is TRBJ2-1, with a tentative D call TRBD2 (6 bases). Trimming shortened V by 4 bases and J by 15 bases, and 13 bases separated the two germline ends. This CDR3 region has 11 residues. Germline-derived CDR1 and CDR2 are SEHNR and FQNEAQ (reference sequence). The CDR3 coding sequence is TGTGCCAGCAGCTCCGGGGGAGGACGGTTCTTC. Protein sequence: CASSSGGGRFF.

This clonotype was seen repeatedly, ten times or more. J is TRBJ1-2 and V is TRBV7-8, with D possibly being TRBD1 (5 bases). The V gene lost 2 bases and the J gene lost 0 bases, with 10 bases spanning the gap. Germline loops: CDR1 SGHVS, CDR2 FQNEAQ. CDR3 size: 15 residues. The CDR3 DNA follows: TGTGCCAGCAGCTTATATCCAGGGACTAACTATGGCTACACCTTC. This codes for CASSLYPGTNYGYTF. Combining the CDR3 with reference TRBV7-8 and TRBJ1-2 gives the whole variable domain GAGVSQSPRYKVAKRGQDVALRCDPISGHVSLFWYQQALGQGPEFLTYFQNEAQLDKSGLPSDRFFAERPEGSVSTLKIQRTQQEDSAVYLCASSLYPGTNYGYTFGSGTRLTVV.

The chain is built from TRBV6-1 and TRBJ1-1, with TRBD1 matching 8 bases. The CDR3 loop spans 12 amino acids. J lost 11 bases, V lost 5 bases, and 7 bases had no gene match. Germline V gene lookup returns CDR1 MNHNS and CDR2 SASEGT. DNA of the CDR3: TGTGCCAGCAGTCCAGGGGGCGGTGAGGCTTTCTTT. Protein sequence: CASSPGGGEAFF.

This clonotype was detected ten times or more. CDR3 loop: CASSRGAGGTQYF. The CDR3, as DNA: TGTGCCAGCAGCAGAGGGGCCGGAGGGACCCAGTACTTC. The chain joins TRBV9 to TRBJ2-5, with D perhaps assigned TRBD1 or TRBD2 (5 bases each). V was shortened by 4 bases and J by 7 bases, with 14 bases between the two germline ends. This CDR3 spans 13 amino acids. CDR1 and CDR2 (germline): SGDLS, YYNGEE.

The chain is built from TRBV6-5 and TRBJ2-5, with D possibly TRBD1 on 7 matching bases. Germline CDR1 is MNHEY and CDR2 is SVGAGI. The V gene lost 8 bases and the J gene lost 5 bases, with 12 bases spanning the gap. The length of the CDR3 is 12 residues. CDR3 bases: TGTGCCAGCTCGACAGGGAGGGAGACCCAGTACTTC. It is translated as CASSTGRETQYF.

This rearrangement joins TRBV10-3 to TRBJ2-7, with 8 bases identical to TRBD1. The CDR3 has 14 residues. V was clipped by 8 bases and J by 3 bases; unmatched bases: 9. Germline values: CDR1 ENHRY, CDR2 SYGVKD. Here the CDR3 reads CAIQGGQGIYEQYF. DNA for the CDR3: TGTGCCATCCAGGGCGGACAGGGCATCTACGAGCAGTACTTC.

This clonotype came up many times. J is TRBJ2-7 and V is TRBV20-1; 8 bases align to TRBD2. CDR3 size: 11 residues. The germline V gene has CDR1 DFQATT and CDR2 SNEGSKA (reference sequence). J gave up 5 bases and V 6 bases, and 3 bases lay outside the gene matches. CDR3 DNA sequence: TGCAGTGCGGCGGGGGGTAACGAGCAGTACTTC. The encoded protein is CSAAGGNEQYF.

The rearrangement links TRBV20-1 to TRBJ2-7; TRBD2 matches 8 bases. The length of the CDR3 is 12 residues. The ends lost 6 bases at V and 2 bases at J; junction bases unmatched: 3. Per the germline V gene, CDR1 is DFQATT and CDR2 is SNEGSKA (reference sequence). The CDR3 here is CSAGAGAYEQYF. CDR3 coding DNA: TGCAGTGCGGGAGCGGGAGCCTACGAGCAGTACTTC.

This sequence joins TRBV7-8 and TRBJ1-5; a possible D gene is TRBD1 (6 bases). This CDR3 contains 14 residues. V lost 5 bases and J 7 bases, leaving 15 bases between the germline ends. In germline, CDR1 is SGHVS, CDR2 FQNEAQ. In nucleotides, the CDR3 is TGTGCCAGCAGCCCGCTGGGGGCAGGACAGCCCCAGCATTTT. Amino acid sequence: CASSPLGAGQPQHF.

In the case of this clonotype: The conserved closing phenylalanine or tryptophan is absent in this CDR3, likely reflecting a read error. Because the CDR3's place on the DNA is in doubt, the DNA is left out and the CDR3 is given as listed by TCRdb. The rearrangement joins TRBV2 to TRBJ1-4; the DNA was not used to check the table's D call, TRBD1. Germline V gene data show CDR1 as SNHLY and CDR2 as FYNNEI. The CDR3 numbers 14 amino acids, ends counted. The CDR3 region is CASRSGQGGQGQNY.

This clonotype has only a few counts. The chain employs TRBV27 and TRBJ2-7; D is perhaps TRBD1 (6 bases). This CDR3 is 14 amino acids long. V shed 1 base and J shed 6 bases, with 13 bases lying between them. Germline assignment: CDR1 MNHEY and CDR2 SMNVEV (reference sequence). CDR3 loop: CASSLYRDTLEQYF. The CDR3 nucleotides read TGTGCCAGCAGTTTATACAGGGACACCCTCGAGCAGTACTTC.

The sample holds many counts of this clonotype. The J gene is TRBJ1-2, the V gene TRBV5-4, with a weak D call TRBD1 (6 bases). Germline V gives CDR1 SGHNT, CDR2 YYREEE (reference sequence). The CDR3 has 16 residues. Between the trimmed V and J ends, which lost 5 bases and 6 bases, there was a span of 23 bases. The CDR3: CASRDSGGSTSHGYTF. The DNA of the CDR3 is TGTGCCAGCAGGGATTCCGGGGGCTCTACCTCCCATGGCTACACCTTC.

The chain couples TRBV7-6 to TRBJ1-1; D is perhaps TRBD1 (5 bases). The CDR3 runs to 14 residues. Germline V gene data show CDR1 as SGHVS and CDR2 as FNYEAQ. V shed 5 bases and J shed 3 bases, with 13 bases lying between them. Here the CDR3 reads CASSRQSMDTEAFF. CDR3 coding DNA: TGTGCCAGCAGCAGACAGAGCATGGACACTGAAGCTTTCTTT.

This clonotype has ten or more counts. The chain recombines TRBV6-5 with TRBJ1-5, with TRBD1 matching over 8 bases. Losses at the gene ends were 10 bases for V and 1 base for J; bases not matched to a gene: 3. The CDR3 spans 13 residues. Germline CDR1 reads MNHEY; CDR2 reads SVGAGI. CDR3 bases: TGTGCCACCGGACAGGGAAGCAATCAGCCCCAGCATTTT. The encoded protein is CATGQGSNQPQHF.

At least ten counts were recorded for this clonotype. The chain has TRBV7-2 and TRBJ1-2, with D maybe TRBD1 (5 bases). With 4 bases removed from V and 8 bases from J, the gap between germline ends came to 11 bases. CDR3 length equals 12 residues. Per germline, CDR1 SGHTA and CDR2 FQGNSA. The CDR3 bases are TGTGCCAGCAGCTCCGCAGGGAGAGGCTACACCTTC. Translation: CASSSAGRGYTF.

This clonotype was seen at least ten times. The junction does not match germline at one end; this may be a read error. V usage is TRBV7-2 and J usage is TRBJ1-1; possibly TRBD1 for D (6 bases). Germline lookup yields CDR1 SGHTA and CDR2 FQGNSA. CDR3 length: 12 amino acids. The DNA for the CDR3 is TGCGCCAGCAGCTTGGACAGAACTGAAGCTTTCTTT. It translates to CASSLDRTEAFF.